A single sample is the source of the 16 T cell receptor beta chains below, sequenced in a study of T-cell memory formation after mild COVID-19. In TCRdb, the 5' RACE reads were re-called with MiXCR into one record per CDR3 protein. The top ten hold over 9% of the sample, which has about half a million distinct CDR3 sequences, over 15% seen once. Sequencing input: PBMCs or a T cell subset sorted from them (not recorded which). Receptor source: an adult woman who had mild COVID-19 (a few samples of this study predate the infection). Cell type and time point are not known.

A few counts support this clonotype. The rearrangement joins TRBV12-3 or TRBV12-4 to TRBJ1-1; 8 bases map to TRBD1. The CDR3 is 12 amino acids. Trimming removed 10 bases from V and 0 bases from J; junction bases left unmatched: 1. The CDR3 loop is CATGQVNTEAFF. The CDR3 DNA reads as TGTGCCACGGGACAGGTGAACACTGAAGCTTTCTTT.

J is TRBJ2-1 and V is TRBV20-1; maybe TRBD2 (6 bases). Germline lookup yields CDR1 DFQATT and CDR2 SNEGSKA (reference sequence). CDR3 length: 14 residues. The V and J ends lost 3 bases and 10 bases respectively, with 19 bases between them. In DNA, the CDR3 is TGCAGTGCTAGCGGGGAGGCCCAAATTTCAGAGCAGTTCTTC. This translates into CSASGEAQISEQFF.

The rearrangement links TRBV29-1 to TRBJ1-5; D gene unclear. V was pared by 4 bases and J by 4 bases, with 11 bases between. There are 13 residues in the CDR3. Per the germline V gene, CDR1 is SQVTM and CDR2 is ANQGSEA. The CDR3 sequence: CSVVESRNQPQHF. The CDR3 DNA follows: TGCAGCGTTGTCGAGTCAAGAAATCAGCCCCAGCATTTT.

This clonotype was seen a few times. This rearrangement joins TRBV7-2 to TRBJ2-3; D is ambiguous. This CDR3 has 12 amino acids. Germline V lookup: CDR1 SGHTA, CDR2 FQGNSA. With 5 bases removed from V and 4 bases from J, the gap between germline ends came to 7 bases. The CDR3 nucleotides are TGTGCCAGCAGCGTTTACTCAGATACGCAGTATTTT. Its translation is CASSVYSDTQYF.

This clonotype was recorded a few times. This chain links TRBV6-1 with TRBJ2-7; 12 bases align to TRBD1. V gave up 1 base and J gave up 4 bases; unmatched junction bases: 5. There are 16 residues in the CDR3. Per the germline V gene, CDR1 is MNHNS and CDR2 is SASEGT. CDR3 nucleotide sequence: TGTGCCAGCAGTGAAGGATGGGGACAGGGGGCTTACGAGCAGTACTTC. Translated, it gives CASSEGWGQGAYEQYF.

The gene calls are TRBV9 and TRBJ2-7; D gene uncertain. The V end lost 4 bases, the J end lost 3 bases, and 14 bases lay between the germline ends. Germline V CDR1 and CDR2: SGDLS, YYNGEE. This CDR3 is built from 14 residues. CDR3 coding DNA: TGTGCCAGCAGCCCCCGGACGGAGAACTACGAGCAGTACTTC. Its protein is CASSPRTENYEQYF.

This clonotype was seen a few times. The chain uses TRBV4-3 and TRBJ1-1; D might be TRBD1 (5 bases). The CDR3 sequence is 14 residues long. The V end was cut by 3 bases, the J end by 1 base, with 9 bases between. CDR1 is LGHNA, CDR2 YSLEER, per germline. The CDR3 nucleotides read TGCGCCAGCAGCCACAGGGTCTCGAACACTGAAGCTTTCTTT. Translation gives CASSHRVSNTEAFF.

This clonotype was seen more than once but under ten times. The chain couples TRBV12-3 or TRBV12-4 to TRBJ2-6; TRBD2 aligns across 8 bases. V was clipped by 6 bases and J by 0 bases; unmatched bases: 10. The CDR3 runs to 18 residues. The CDR3: CASRAGTRGFSGANVLTF. The DNA of the CDR3 is TGTGCCAGCAGGGCCGGGACTAGGGGCTTCTCTGGGGCCAACGTCCTGACTTTC.

This sequence joins TRBV12-3 or TRBV12-4 and TRBJ1-1; 9 positions agree with TRBD1. CDR3 length: 16 amino acids. The J segment lost 0 bases and the V segment lost 7 bases, leaving 9 bases of the junction unmatched. CDR3 bases: TGTGCCAGCAAACGGACAGGGGAGGGCATGAACACTGAAGCTTTCTTT. Translated, it gives CASKRTGEGMNTEAFF.

This clonotype was counted only a few times. This chain connects TRBV7-9 to TRBJ2-1; D unresolved. The germline V gene has CDR1 SEHNR and CDR2 FQNEAQ (reference sequence). CDR3 size: 15 residues. V lost 1 base to trimming and J lost 5 bases, with 12 bases between them. The CDR3 nucleotides are TGTGCCAGCAGCTTAGTGGCGATTAGGGACAATGAGCAGTTCTTC. The encoded protein is CASSLVAIRDNEQFF.

The V and J genes are TRBV29-1 and TRBJ1-2; the match to TRBD1 covers 8 bases. The CDR3 is 13 residues long. Germline loops: CDR1 SQVTM, CDR2 ANQGSEA. The V and J ends lost 4 bases and 2 bases, in that order; junction bases with no gene match: 3. DNA of the CDR3: TGCAGCGTTGGTCGACAGGGGAACTATGGCTACACCTTC. Translating gives CSVGRQGNYGYTF.

This chain joins TRBV18 and TRBJ1-5; D is uncertain. V lost 2 bases, J lost 5 bases, and 7 bases lay in between. Germline loops: CDR1 KGHSH, CDR2 LQKENI. The CDR3 is made up of 13 amino acids. The CDR3 spells CASSPFSDQPQHF. In DNA, the CDR3 is TGTGCCAGCTCACCATTCAGTGATCAGCCCCAGCATTTT.

This clonotype was seen at least ten times. The J gene is TRBJ2-4, the V gene TRBV2; no reliable D call. The CDR3 consists of 16 residues. Trimming removed 3 bases from V and 2 bases from J, with 14 bases in between. Germline V gene lookup returns CDR1 SNHLY and CDR2 FYNNEI. The CDR3 sequence: CASSDNLGRSKNIQYF. The CDR3 DNA reads as TGTGCCAGCAGTGATAATCTCGGGCGATCCAAAAACATTCAGTACTTC.

The chain combines TRBV2 with TRBJ2-3; D unclear. Deletions cut 1 base from V and 8 bases from J, with 4 bases between. Germline V gene lookup returns CDR1 SNHLY and CDR2 FYNNEI. The CDR3 loop spans 11 amino acids. This CDR3 reads CASSEGITQYF. CDR3 DNA sequence: TGTGCCAGCAGTGAAGGGATTACGCAGTATTTT.

The V and J genes are TRBV30 and TRBJ2-7; D is perhaps TRBD2 (5 bases). Trimming left V 3 bases short and J 0 bases short, with 6 bases between. The germline V gene has CDR1 GTSNPN and CDR2 SVGIG (reference sequence). There are 12 residues in the CDR3. CDR3 sequence: CAWRDFSYEQYF. Written as DNA, the CDR3 is TGTGCCTGGAGGGACTTCTCCTACGAGCAGTACTTC.

This chain joins TRBV5-1 and TRBJ2-2, with D possibly TRBD2 on 5 matching bases. Germline V gene data show CDR1 as SGHRS and CDR2 as YFSETQ. V was pared by 4 bases and J by 7 bases, with 14 bases between. The CDR3 is 14 residues long. The DNA of the CDR3 is TGCGCCAGCAGCCCAACCCGAGGGAACGGGGAGCTGTTTTTT. Protein sequence: CASSPTRGNGELFF.